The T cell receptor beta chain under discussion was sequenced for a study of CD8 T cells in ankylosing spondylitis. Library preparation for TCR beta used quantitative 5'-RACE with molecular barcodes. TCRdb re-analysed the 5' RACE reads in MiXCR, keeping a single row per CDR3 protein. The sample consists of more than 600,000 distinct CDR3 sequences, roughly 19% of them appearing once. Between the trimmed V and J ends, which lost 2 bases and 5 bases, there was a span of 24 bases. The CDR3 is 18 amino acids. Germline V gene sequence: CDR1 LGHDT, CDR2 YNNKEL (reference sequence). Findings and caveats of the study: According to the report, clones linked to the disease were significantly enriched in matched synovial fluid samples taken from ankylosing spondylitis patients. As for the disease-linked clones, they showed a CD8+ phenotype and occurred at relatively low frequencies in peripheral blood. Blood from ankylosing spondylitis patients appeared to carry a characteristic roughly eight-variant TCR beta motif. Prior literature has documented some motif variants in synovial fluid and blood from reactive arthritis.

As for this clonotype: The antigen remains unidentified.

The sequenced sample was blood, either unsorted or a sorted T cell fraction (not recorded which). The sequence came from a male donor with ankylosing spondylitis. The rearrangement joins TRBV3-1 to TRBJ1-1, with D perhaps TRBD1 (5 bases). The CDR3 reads CASSQPTRDALGGTEAFF. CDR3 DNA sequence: TGTGCCAGCAGCCAACCGACCCGGGACGCCCTTGGAGGAACTGAAGCTTTCTTT.